Listed below are T cell receptor beta chains from one sample, sequenced in a study of blood T cell repertoires in COVID-19. TCRdb keeps only in-frame clones here, not all; method: immunoSEQ multiplex PCR. The sample carries some 48,000 clones, about 85% recorded once. The sample comprised peripheral blood. The receptors here all came from a woman aged 55-70 years with acute or convalescent COVID-19. CDR3s include the opening cysteine and the closing phenylalanine or tryptophan. A D gene is named only where the DNA matches it firmly. Not all rows give a size; the values are once, few, many and, for expanded clones, a class.

clone_size	j_call	cdr3_length	v_call	d_call	cdr3_nt	cdr3_aa
NA	TRBJ1-2	12	TRBV10-3	NA	TGTGCCATCAGTGGGGGGGACTATGGCTACACCTTC	CAISGGDYGYTF
NA	TRBJ1-2	11	TRBV30	TRBD1	TGTGCCCGGGACAGGGGCGCTGGCTACACCTTC	CARDRGAGYTF
NA	TRBJ2-1	17	TRBV6-6	TRBD1	TGTGCCAGCAGTCCCCTGAGGGGGCGCGTAAATGGGAATGAGCAGTTCTTC	CASSPLRGRVNGNEQFF
NA	TRBJ2-3	15	TRBV5-1	TRBD2	TGCGCCAGCAGCAACTTAGCGGGAAGCACAGATACGCAGTATTTT	CASSNLAGSTDTQYF
NA	TRBJ2-1	16	TRBV7-3	NA	TGTGCCAGCAGCCCAAGCCGGGGAGGCCTGTACAATGAGCAGTTCTTC	CASSPSRGGLYNEQFF
NA	TRBJ1-2	14	TRBV5-8	TRBD1	TGTGCCAGCAGCAGAGAGACAGGGGGCGAAATTCAAACCTTC	CASSRETGGEIQTF
NA	TRBJ2-1	15	TRBV4-1	NA	TGCGCCAGCAGCCAAGTGTCGGTCCCCGCTCGAGAGCAGTTCTTC	CASSQVSVPAREQFF
NA	TRBJ1-1	15	TRBV25-1	NA	TGTGCCAGCAGTGGAGTAGGCCAGGCGAACACTGAAGCTTTCTTT	CASSGVGQANTEAFF
NA	TRBJ2-5	14	TRBV6-5	NA	TGTGCCAGCAGCGCCCCGGGGGTTCAAGAGACCCAGTACTTC	CASSAPGVQETQYF
NA	TRBJ1-4	15	TRBV10-3	TRBD1	TGTGCCGCCAAAGGGGGACAGCAACCTAATGAAAAACTGTTTTTT	CAAKGGQQPNEKLFF
NA	TRBJ2-7	15	TRBV7-2	NA	TGTGCCAGCAGCTTCGGAGGGGAAGTTCTGGACGAGCAGTACTTC	CASSFGGEVLDEQYF
NA	TRBJ2-2	17	TRBV2	TRBD2	TGTGCCAGCATCCTCCCCCGGCTAGCGGTGAACACCGGGGAGCTGTTTTTT	CASILPRLAVNTGELFF
NA	TRBJ2-3	16	TRBV7-3	NA	TGTGCCAGCAGCTTAAACGCGGGGCCAAGCACAGATACGCAGTATTTT	CASSLNAGPSTDTQYF
NA	TRBJ1-6	14	TRBV7-9	NA	TGTGCCAGCAGCTTCGGGGTTGTTAATTCACCCCTCCACTTT	CASSFGVVNSPLHF
NA	TRBJ2-1	16	TRBV7-9	TRBD1	TGTGCCAGCAGCTCGACCCAGGACAGGGGGAACAATGAGCAGTTCTTC	CASSSTQDRGNNEQFF
NA	TRBJ1-1	15	TRBV12-5	NA	TGTGCTAGTGGTTTGGGCGGAAGCATGAACACTGAAGCTTTCTTT	CASGLGGSMNTEAFF
NA	TRBJ1-4	15	TRBV7-9	TRBD1	TGTGCCAGCAGCTCAGGGGGTTTGACAGAAGAAAAACTGTTTTTT	CASSSGGLTEEKLFF
NA	TRBJ2-5	15	TRBV9	TRBD2	TGTGCCAGCAGCACCGGGACTAGCGGACAAGAGACCCAGTACTTC	CASSTGTSGQETQYF
once	TRBJ2-2	16	TRBV7-3	TRBD2	TGTGCCAGCAGCCCAGCGGGGGGTTTTAACACCGGGGAGCTGTTTTTT	CASSPAGGFNTGELFF
few	TRBJ2-2	16	TRBV27	NA	TGTGCCAGCAGATTGACAGTCGGAGAGGACACCGGGGAGCTGTTTTTT	CASRLTVGEDTGELFF
once	TRBJ2-1	15	TRBV2	NA	TGTGCCAGCAGTAGGCGGGATGTACCGTACAATGAGCAGTTCTTC	CASSRRDVPYNEQFF
NA	TRBJ1-2	14	TRBV7-8	NA	TGTGCCAGCAGCTTAAACATACAAAGCTATGGCTACACCTTC	CASSLNIQSYGYTF
NA	TRBJ2-1	15	TRBV11-1	TRBD1	TGTGCCAGCAGCTTAACGGGACAGGGCTACAATGAGCAGTTCTTC	CASSLTGQGYNEQFF
NA	TRBJ2-7	15	TRBV7-3	TRBD2	TGTGCCAGCAGCCTGACCGGGACTAGCGGATACGAGCAGTACTTC	CASSLTGTSGYEQYF
NA	TRBJ2-2	16	TRBV7-6	TRBD2	TGTGCCAGCAGCCAAATGACTAGCGGGGGTGGCGGGGAGCTGTTTTTT	CASSQMTSGGGGELFF
NA	TRBJ1-4	13	TRBV29-1	TRBD1	TGCAGCGTTGAAGGACAGGGAGATGAAAAACTGTTTTTT	CSVEGQGDEKLFF
NA	TRBJ1-2	14	TRBV5-4	NA	TGTGCCAGCAGCTTACCGTCACCTATGTATGGCTACACCTTC	CASSLPSPMYGYTF
once	TRBJ1-1	16	TRBV5-4	NA	TGTGCCAGCAGCTTGGGGAGAAAGACTAAAAACACTGAAGCTTTCTTT	CASSLGRKTKNTEAFF